This T cell receptor (beta chain) was recorded in a study of T cell repertoires in ileal Crohn's disease. Study details: All patients had surgery for stricturing (about 61%) or penetrating (around 39%) disease.

Points from the study as a whole: Sorted CD8 T cells held more high-frequency clones than CD4.

Worth noting for this clone: Its antigen is not identified.

Adults with ileal or ileocolonic Crohn's disease and an indication for resection were eligible. The protocol was immunoSEQ multiplex PCR, while the TCRdb copy is restricted to in-frame clones and leaves out a portion. The top ten clones hold around 5.6% of a sample with tens of thousands of clones, about three quarters of them seen once. Germline V lookup: CDR1 MGHRA, CDR2 YSYEKL. The CDR3 spans 15 residues. J was trimmed by 5 bases and V by 1 base; bases with no gene match: 5. This receptor was identified in an adult with Crohn's disease. The chain links TRBV4-1 to TRBJ1-1; 9 nucleotides align to TRBD1. The sample comprised ileal tissue. Written as DNA, the CDR3 is TGCGCCAGCAGCCAAGGCGGACAGGGGATAACTGAAGCTTTCTTT. Protein product: CASSQGGQGITEAFF.